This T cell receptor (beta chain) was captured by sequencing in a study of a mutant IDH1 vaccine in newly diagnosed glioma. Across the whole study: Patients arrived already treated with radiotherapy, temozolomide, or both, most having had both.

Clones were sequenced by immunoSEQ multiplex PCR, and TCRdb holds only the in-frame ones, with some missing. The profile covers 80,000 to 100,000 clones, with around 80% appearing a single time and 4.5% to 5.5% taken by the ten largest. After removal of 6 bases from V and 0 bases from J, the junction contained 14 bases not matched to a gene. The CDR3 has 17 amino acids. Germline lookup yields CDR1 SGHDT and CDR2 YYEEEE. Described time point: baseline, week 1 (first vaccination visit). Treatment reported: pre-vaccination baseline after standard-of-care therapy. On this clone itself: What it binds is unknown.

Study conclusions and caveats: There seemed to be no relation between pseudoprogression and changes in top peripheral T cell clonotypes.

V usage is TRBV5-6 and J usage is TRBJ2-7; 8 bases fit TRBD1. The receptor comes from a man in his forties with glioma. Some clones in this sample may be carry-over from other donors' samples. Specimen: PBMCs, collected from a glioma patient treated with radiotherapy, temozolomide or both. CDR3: CASTATGAGQSSYEQYF. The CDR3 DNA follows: TGTGCCAGCACCGCGACAGGGGCCGGCCAAAGCTCCTACGAGCAGTACTTC.